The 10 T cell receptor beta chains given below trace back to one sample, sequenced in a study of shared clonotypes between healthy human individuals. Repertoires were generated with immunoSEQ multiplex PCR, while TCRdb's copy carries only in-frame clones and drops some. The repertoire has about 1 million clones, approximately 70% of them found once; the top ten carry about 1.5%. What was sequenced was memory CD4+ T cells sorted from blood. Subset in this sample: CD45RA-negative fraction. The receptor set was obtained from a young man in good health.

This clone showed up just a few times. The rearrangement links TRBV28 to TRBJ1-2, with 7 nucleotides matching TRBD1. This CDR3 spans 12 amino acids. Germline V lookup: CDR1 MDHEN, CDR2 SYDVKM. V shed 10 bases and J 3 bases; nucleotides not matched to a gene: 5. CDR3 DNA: TGTGCCATCCAGGGGGTGGACTATGGCTACACCTTC. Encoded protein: CAIQGVDYGYTF.

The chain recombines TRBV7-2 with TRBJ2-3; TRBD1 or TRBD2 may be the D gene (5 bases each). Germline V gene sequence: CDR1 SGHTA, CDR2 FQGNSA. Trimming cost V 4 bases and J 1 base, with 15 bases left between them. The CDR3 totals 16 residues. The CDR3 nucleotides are TGTGCCAGCAGCTCCTCGGGGCGCGGAGGCACAGATACGCAGTATTTT. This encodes CASSSSGRGGTDTQYF.

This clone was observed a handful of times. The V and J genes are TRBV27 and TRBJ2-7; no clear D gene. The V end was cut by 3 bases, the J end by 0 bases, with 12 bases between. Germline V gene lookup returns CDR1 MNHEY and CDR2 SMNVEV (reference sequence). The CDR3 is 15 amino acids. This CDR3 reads CASSFHGSSSYEQYF. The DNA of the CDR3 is TGTGCCAGCAGTTTTCATGGCAGCAGCTCCTACGAGCAGTACTTC.

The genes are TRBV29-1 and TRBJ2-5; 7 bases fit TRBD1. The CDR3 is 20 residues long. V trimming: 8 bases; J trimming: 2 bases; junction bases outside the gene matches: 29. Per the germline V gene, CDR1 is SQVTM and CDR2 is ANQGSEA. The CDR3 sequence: CSLDLPPAGGVFPAQETQYF. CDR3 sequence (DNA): TGCAGCTTGGACCTCCCTCCGGCAGGGGGTGTATTCCCGGCTCAAGAGACCCAGTACTTC.

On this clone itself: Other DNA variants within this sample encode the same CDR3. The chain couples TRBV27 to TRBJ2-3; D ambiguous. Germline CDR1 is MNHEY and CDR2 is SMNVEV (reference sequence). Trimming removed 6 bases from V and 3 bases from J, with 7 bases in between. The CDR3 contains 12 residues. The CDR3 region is CASRSRTDTQYF. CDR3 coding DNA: TGTGCCAGCAGGTCCCGAACAGATACGCAGTATTTT.

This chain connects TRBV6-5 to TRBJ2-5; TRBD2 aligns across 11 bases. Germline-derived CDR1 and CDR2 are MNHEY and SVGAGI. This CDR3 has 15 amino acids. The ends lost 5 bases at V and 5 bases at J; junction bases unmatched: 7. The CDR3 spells CASSLVAGGWETQYF. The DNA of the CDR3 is TGTGCCAGCAGTCTTGTAGCGGGAGGGTGGGAGACCCAGTACTTC.

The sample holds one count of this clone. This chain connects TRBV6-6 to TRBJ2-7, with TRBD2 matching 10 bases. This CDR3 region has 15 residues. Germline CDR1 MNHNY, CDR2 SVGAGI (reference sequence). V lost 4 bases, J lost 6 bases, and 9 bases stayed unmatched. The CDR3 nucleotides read TGTGCCAGCAGTTCCACCTTAGCGGGAGGTCGCGAGCAGTACTTC. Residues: CASSSTLAGGREQYF.

CDR3 sequence: CASSQGGGGLDEKLFF. CDR3 in DNA: TGTGCCAGCAGCCAGGGGGGAGGGGGATTGGATGAAAAACTGTTTTTT. The J gene is TRBJ1-4, the V gene TRBV28; 7 bases match TRBD1. J was trimmed by 6 bases and V by 6 bases; bases with no gene match: 13. CDR1 is MDHEN and CDR2 is SYDVKM in the germline V gene. The CDR3 is made up of 16 amino acids. Filled out from reference TRBV28 and TRBJ1-4, the complete variable domain reads DVKVTQSSRYLVKRTGEKVFLECVQDMDHENMFWYRQDPGLGLRLIYFSYDVKMKEKGDIPEGYSVSREKKERFSLILESASTNQTSMYLCASSQGGGGLDEKLFFGSGTQLSVL.

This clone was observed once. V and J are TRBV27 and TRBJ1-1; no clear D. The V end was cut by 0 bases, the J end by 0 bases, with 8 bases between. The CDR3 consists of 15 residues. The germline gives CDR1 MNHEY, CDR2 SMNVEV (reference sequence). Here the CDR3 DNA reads TGTGCCAGCAGTTTATCGGCAGATCTGAACACTGAAGCTTTCTTT. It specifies CASSLSADLNTEAFF.

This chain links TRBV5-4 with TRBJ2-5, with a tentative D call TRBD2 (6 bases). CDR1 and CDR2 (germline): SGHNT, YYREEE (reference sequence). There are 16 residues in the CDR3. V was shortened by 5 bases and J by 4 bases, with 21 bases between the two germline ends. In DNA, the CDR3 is TGTGCCAGCAGTTTAGACATGGGCCCCGGGGGAGAGACCCAGTACTTC. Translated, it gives CASSLDMGPGGETQYF.